This paragraph covers one T cell receptor beta chain sequence. What it recognizes is unknown. The germline gives CDR1 SGHTA, CDR2 FQGTGA. V was shortened by 2 bases and J by 7 bases, with 12 bases between the two germline ends. CDR3 length: 14 amino acids. Data came from immunoSEQ multiplex PCR; TCRdb stores just in-frame clones and leaves some out. The sample consists of 75,000 to 90,000 clones, around 85% of them appearing once. This entry is derived from a study of OX40 agonist ivuxolimab in advanced cancers. About the study: Dose-escalation patients had hepatocellular carcinoma, melanoma, renal cell or head and neck cancer. General study points: Clonal expansion was among the lowest in partial responders at 0.1-3.0 mg/kg, especially CD8+.

The receptor comes from an adult with an advanced solid tumor such as melanoma, head and neck, liver or kidney cancer. The gene calls are TRBV7-3 and TRBJ2-1, with a weak D call TRBD2 (6 bases). The sequencing used CD4+ or CD8+ T cells sorted from blood, collected in a trial of the OX40 agonist ivuxolimab. DNA of the CDR3: TGTGCCAGCAGCTTAGGGACTGGTTCGAATGAGCAGTTCTTC. Residues: CASSLGTGSNEQFF.